This T cell receptor (beta chain) was found in a study of T-cell reconstitution after alpha-beta-depleted transplantation in children (dated by TCRdb to 2015 to 2016). Looking at the study overall: T-cell immune reconstitution after TCRalphabeta/CD19-depleted allogeneic hematopoietic cell transplantation in children was quantitatively tracked in the study by means of TCR repertoire profiling. Study-wide findings and limitations: Over the following months the frequencies of hyperexpanded clones went down, and after one year T-cell counts and TCRbeta diversity were mostly credited to newly produced T cells. The apparently early recovery of alphabetaT-cell counts about two months after transplant reportedly depended on only several hundred rapidly expanded clones that came from non-depleted graft cells. The high TCRbeta diversity at day 60 in some patients was ascribed to recipient T cells and intrathymic progenitors that had survived conditioning.

This clonotype showed up just a few times. The target of this receptor is not known. Nothing much larger sits one base from this clone, and base qualities are not available. The sample's treatment or condition label, decoded: allogeneic hematopoietic cell transplantation with graft depleted of TCRalphabeta T cells and CD19 B cells. TCRalphabeta/CD19-depleted allogeneic hematopoietic cell grafts were given to the transplant recipients, all of whom were children. Inclusive of the bounding cysteine and phenylalanine, the CDR3 is 14 residues long. Left in the record is the CDR3 DNA by itself, 42 bases read in frame from the first base. As encoded in the germline V gene (reference sequence), CDR1 is SSHAT while CDR2 is FNYEAQ. V loses 3 bases of germline sequence and J loses 7 bases, and the interval between the two ends is 15 bases. Libraries came from PCR. For sequencing, an Illumina HiSeq 2500 was employed. TCR library preparation used molecular barcoding, with unique molecular identifiers applied to normalize quantification of the TCRbeta repertoire. TCRdb took the public reads, trimmed them with fastp at Q25, ran MiXCR for clone calling and kept in-frame beta chains. All rows with the same CDR3 protein become a single entry with the most common DNA and genes. This sample comprises 250,000 to 400,000 distinct CDR3 sequences, more than 20% of them detected only once. About a tenth of the sample belongs to the ten largest clones.

The clonotype comes from a male patient between 10 and 17 years old who had a stem cell transplant for acute lymphoblastic leukemia, so the T cells may come from the graft donor. Sample: PBMCs, mostly from graft donor cells, taken 180 days after TCRalphabeta/CD19-depleted stem cell transplant. The chain is encoded by TRBV7-7 joined to TRBJ2-5; the D gene is unclear. The CDR3 protein sequence reads: CASSFAKGYGTQYF. The DNA reads TGTGCCAGCAGCTTTGCCAAAGGGTACGGGACCCAGTACTTC. Joined to the reference TRBV7-7 and TRBJ2-5 proteins, this CDR3 gives the full variable domain: GAGVSQSPRYKVTKRGQDVTLRCDPISSHATLYWYQQALGQGPEFLTYFNYEAQPDKSGLPSDRFSAERPEGSISTLTIQRTEQRDSAMYRCASSFAKGYGTQYFGPGTRLLVL.